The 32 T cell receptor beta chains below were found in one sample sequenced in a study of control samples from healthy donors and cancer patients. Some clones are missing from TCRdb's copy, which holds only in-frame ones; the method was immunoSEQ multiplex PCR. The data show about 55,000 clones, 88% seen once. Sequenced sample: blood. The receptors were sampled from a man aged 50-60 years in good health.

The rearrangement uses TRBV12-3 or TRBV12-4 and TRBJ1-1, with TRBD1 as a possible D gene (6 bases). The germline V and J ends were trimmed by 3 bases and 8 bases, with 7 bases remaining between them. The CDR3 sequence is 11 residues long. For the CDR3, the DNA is TGTGCCAGCAGTTTGGGGGGCGAAGCTTTCTTT. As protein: CASSLGGEAFF.

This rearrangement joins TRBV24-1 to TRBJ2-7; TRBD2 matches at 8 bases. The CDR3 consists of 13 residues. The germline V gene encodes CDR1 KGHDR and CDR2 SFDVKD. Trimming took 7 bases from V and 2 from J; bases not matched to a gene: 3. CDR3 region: CATSGTRAYEQYF. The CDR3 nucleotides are TGTGCCACCAGCGGGACTAGGGCCTACGAGCAGTACTTC.

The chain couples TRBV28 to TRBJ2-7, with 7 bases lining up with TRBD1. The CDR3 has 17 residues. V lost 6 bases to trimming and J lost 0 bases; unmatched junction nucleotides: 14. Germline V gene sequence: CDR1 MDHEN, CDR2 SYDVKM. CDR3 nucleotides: TGTGCCAGCAGGCGAGTGCGCCTCCGGGACAGCTCCTACGAGCAGTACTTC. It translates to CASRRVRLRDSSYEQYF.

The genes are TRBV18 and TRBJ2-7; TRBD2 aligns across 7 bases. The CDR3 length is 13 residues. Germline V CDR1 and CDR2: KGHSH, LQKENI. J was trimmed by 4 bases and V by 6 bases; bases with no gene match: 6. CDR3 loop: CASSVGRDYEQYF. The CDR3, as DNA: TGTGCCAGCTCCGTAGGGAGGGATTACGAGCAGTACTTC.

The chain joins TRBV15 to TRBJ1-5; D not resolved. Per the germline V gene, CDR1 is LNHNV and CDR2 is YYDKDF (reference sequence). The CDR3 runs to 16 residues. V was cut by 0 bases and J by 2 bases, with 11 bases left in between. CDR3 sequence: CATSREASDGNQPQHF. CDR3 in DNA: TGTGCCACCAGCAGAGAGGCCAGTGACGGCAATCAGCCCCAGCATTTT.

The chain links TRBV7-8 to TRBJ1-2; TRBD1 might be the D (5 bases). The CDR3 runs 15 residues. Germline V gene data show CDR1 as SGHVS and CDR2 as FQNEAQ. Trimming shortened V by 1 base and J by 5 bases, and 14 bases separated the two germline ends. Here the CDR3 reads CASSLEWGQGYGYTF. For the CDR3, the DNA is TGTGCCAGCAGCTTAGAGTGGGGCCAGGGATATGGCTACACCTTC.

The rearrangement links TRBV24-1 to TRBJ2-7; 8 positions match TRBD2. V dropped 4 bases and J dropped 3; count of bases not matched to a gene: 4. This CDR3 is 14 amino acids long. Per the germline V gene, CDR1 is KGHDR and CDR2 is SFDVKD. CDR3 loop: CATSDPGTSYEQYF. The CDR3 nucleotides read TGTGCCACCAGTGACCCCGGGACTAGCTACGAGCAGTACTTC.

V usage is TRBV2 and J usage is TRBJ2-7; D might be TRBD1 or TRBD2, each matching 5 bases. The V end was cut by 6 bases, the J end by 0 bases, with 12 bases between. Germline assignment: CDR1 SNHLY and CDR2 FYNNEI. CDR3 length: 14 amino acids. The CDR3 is CASRLGTNSYEQYF. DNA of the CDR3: TGTGCCAGCAGGTTGGGGACGAACTCCTACGAGCAGTACTTC. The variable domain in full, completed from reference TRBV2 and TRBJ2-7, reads EPEVTQTPSHQVTQMGQEVILRCVPISNHLYFYWYRQILGQKVEFLVSFYNNEISEKSEIFDDQFSVERPDGSNFTLKIRSTKLEDSAMYFCASRLGTNSYEQYFGPGTRLTVT.

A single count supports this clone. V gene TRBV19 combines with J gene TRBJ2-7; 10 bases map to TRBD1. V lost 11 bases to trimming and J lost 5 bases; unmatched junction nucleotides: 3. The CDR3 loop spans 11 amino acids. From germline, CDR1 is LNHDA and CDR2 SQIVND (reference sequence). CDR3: CAAGTGDEQYF. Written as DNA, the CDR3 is TGTGCCGCCGGGACAGGGGACGAGCAGTACTTC.

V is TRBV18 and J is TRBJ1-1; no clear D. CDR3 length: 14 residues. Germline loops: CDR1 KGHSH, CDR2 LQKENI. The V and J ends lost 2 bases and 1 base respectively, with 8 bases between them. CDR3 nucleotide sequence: TGTGCCAGCTCACCAAACGGACCGAACACTGAAGCTTTCTTT. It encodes CASSPNGPNTEAFF.

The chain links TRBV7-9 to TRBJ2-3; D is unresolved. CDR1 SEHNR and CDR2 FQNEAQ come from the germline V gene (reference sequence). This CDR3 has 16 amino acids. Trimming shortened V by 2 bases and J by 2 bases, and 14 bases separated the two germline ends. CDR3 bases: TGTGCCAGCAGCTTATCCTTGGCGTTGTACACAGATACGCAGTATTTT. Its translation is CASSLSLALYTDTQYF.

CDR3 residues: CASSLRTYGYTF. The CDR3 DNA reads as TGTGCCAGCAGTTTAAGGACCTATGGCTACACCTTC. The J gene is TRBJ1-2, the V gene TRBV28, with no clear D. Per the germline V gene, CDR1 is MDHEN and CDR2 is SYDVKM. Between the trimmed V and J ends, which lost 2 bases and 4 bases, there was a span of 5 bases. This CDR3 is built from 12 residues.

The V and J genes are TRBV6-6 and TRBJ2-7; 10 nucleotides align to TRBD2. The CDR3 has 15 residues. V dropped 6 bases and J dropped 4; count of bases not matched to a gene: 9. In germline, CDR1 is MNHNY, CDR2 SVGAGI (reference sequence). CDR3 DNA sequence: TGTGCCAGCAGCCCCAGAGCGGGAGGGGGGTACGAGCAGTACTTC. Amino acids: CASSPRAGGGYEQYF.

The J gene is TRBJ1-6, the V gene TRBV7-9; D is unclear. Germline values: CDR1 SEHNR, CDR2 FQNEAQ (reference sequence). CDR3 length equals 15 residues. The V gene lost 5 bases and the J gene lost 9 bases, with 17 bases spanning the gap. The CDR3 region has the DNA TGTGCCAGCAGCGCCGGTCGGCATCGGAGTTCACCCCTCCACTTT. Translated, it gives CASSAGRHRSSPLHF.

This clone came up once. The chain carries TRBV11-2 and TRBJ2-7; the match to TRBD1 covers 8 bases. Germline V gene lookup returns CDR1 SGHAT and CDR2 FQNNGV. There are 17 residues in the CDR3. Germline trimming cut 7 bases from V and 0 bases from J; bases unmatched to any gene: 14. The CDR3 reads CASTFSPSTGVSYEQYF. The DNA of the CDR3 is TGTGCCAGCACCTTCTCGCCCTCGACAGGGGTCTCCTACGAGCAGTACTTC.

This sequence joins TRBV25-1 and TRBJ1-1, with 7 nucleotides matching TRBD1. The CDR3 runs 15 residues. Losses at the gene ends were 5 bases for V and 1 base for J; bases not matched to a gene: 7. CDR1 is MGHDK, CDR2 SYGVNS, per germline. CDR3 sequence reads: CASSQSRDRNTEAFF. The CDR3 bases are TGTGCCAGCAGTCAATCACGGGACAGGAACACTGAAGCTTTCTTT. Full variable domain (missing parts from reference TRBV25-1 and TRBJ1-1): EADIYQTPRYLVIGTGKKITLECSQTMGHDKMYWYQQDPGMELHLIHYSYGVNSTEKGDLSSESTVSRIRTEHFPLTLESARPSHTSQYLCASSQSRDRNTEAFFGQGTRLTVV.

The CDR3 protein is CASSFSGNGAGELFF. CDR3 DNA: TGTGCCAGCAGCTTTAGCGGGAATGGAGCCGGGGAGCTGTTTTTT. This chain joins TRBV6-5 and TRBJ2-2; the match to TRBD2 covers 8 bases. Per the germline V gene, CDR1 is MNHEY and CDR2 is SVGAGI. This CDR3 spans 15 amino acids. Germline trimming cut 6 bases from V and 6 bases from J; bases unmatched to any gene: 9.

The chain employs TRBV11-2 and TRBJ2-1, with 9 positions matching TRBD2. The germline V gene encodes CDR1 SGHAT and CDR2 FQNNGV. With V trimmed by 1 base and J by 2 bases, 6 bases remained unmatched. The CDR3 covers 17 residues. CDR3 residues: CASSLGVIAGAYNEQFF. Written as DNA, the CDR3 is TGTGCCAGCAGCTTAGGGGTTATAGCGGGAGCCTACAATGAGCAGTTCTTC.

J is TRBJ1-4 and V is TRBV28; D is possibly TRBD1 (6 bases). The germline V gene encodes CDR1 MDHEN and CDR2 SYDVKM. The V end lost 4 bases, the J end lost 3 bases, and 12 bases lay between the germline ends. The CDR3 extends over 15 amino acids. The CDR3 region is CASSSLGGANEKLFF. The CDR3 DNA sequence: TGTGCCAGCAGTTCCCTAGGGGGGGCTAATGAAAAACTGTTTTTT.

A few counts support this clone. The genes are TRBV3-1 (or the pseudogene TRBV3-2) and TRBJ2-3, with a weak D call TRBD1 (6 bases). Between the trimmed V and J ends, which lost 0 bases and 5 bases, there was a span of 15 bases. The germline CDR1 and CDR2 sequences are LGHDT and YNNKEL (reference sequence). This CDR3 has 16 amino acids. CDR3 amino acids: CASSQDWGLAGDTQYF. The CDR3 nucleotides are TGTGCCAGCAGCCAAGATTGGGGGCTAGCTGGAGATACGCAGTATTTT.

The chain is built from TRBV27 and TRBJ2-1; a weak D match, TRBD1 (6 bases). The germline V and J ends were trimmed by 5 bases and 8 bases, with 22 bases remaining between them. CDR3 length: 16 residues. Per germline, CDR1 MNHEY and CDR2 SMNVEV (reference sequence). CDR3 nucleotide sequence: TGTGCCAGCAGTCCCTTCGCGCCAGGGGTTTACCATGAGCAGTTCTTC. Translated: CASSPFAPGVYHEQFF.

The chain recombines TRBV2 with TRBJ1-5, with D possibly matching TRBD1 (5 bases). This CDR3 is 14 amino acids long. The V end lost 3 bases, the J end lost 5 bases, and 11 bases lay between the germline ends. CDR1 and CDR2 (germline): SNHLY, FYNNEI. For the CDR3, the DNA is TGTGCCAGCAGTGAGCAGGGCCGAGATCAGCCCCAGCATTTT. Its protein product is CASSEQGRDQPQHF.

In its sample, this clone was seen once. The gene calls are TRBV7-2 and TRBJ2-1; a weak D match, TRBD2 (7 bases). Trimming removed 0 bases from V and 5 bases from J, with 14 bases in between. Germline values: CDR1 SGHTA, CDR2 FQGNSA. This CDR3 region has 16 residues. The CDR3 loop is CASSLAPWRGHNEQFF. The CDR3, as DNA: TGTGCCAGCAGCTTAGCCCCCTGGCGGGGGCACAATGAGCAGTTCTTC.

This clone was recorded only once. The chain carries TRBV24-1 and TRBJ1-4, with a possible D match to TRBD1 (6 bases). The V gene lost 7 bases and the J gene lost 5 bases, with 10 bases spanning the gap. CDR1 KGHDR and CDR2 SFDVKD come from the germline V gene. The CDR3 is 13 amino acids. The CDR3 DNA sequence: TGTGCCACCAGGGGGGCACACAATGAAAAACTGTTTTTT. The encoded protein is CATRGAHNEKLFF.

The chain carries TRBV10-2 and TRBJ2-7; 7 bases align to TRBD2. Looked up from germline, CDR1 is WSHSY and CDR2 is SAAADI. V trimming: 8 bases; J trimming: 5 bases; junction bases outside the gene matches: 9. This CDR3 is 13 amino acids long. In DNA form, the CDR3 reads TGCGCCAGCCTCCGGGACTACCGGGACGAGCAGTACTTC. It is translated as CASLRDYRDEQYF.

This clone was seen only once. CDR3 nucleotides: TGCAGCGTTGTGGGGGGGGCGGGGGCTAATGGCGAGCAGTACTTC. The encoded protein is CSVVGGAGANGEQYF. The chain is built from TRBV29-1 and TRBJ2-7; TRBD2 is a possible D gene (7 bases). The ends were cut back, 4 bases at V and 6 bases at J, with 22 bases in the middle. This CDR3 is built from 15 residues. Germline V gives CDR1 SQVTM, CDR2 ANQGSEA.

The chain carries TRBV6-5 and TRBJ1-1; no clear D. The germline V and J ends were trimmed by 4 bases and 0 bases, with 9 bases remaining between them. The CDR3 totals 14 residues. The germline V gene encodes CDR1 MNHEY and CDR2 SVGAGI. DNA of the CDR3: TGTGCCAGCAGTTGGGGATCCTTGAACACTGAAGCTTTCTTT. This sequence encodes CASSWGSLNTEAFF.

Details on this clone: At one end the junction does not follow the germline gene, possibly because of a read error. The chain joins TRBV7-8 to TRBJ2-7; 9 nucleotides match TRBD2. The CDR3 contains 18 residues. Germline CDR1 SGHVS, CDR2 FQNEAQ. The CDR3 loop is CASRFGRGRAGGTYEQYF. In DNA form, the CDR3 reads TGTGCCAGCCGCTTCGGGCGCGGGAGGGCGGGAGGTACCTACGAGCAGTACTTC.

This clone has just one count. The CDR3 DNA sequence: TGTGCCAGCAGTTTGGCAAGGGGTAACGGCTACACCTTC. Protein sequence: CASSLARGNGYTF. This chain links TRBV28 with TRBJ1-2, with D perhaps matching TRBD1 (5 bases). The CDR3 contains 13 residues. V dropped 3 bases and J dropped 8 bases, with 13 bases sitting between them. CDR1 MDHEN and CDR2 SYDVKM come from the germline V gene.

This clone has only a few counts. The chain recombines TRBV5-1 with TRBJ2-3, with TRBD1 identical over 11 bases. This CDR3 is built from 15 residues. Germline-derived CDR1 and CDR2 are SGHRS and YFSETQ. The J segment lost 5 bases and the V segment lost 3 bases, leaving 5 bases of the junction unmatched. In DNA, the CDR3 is TGCGCCAGCAGCTCCCGGACAGGGGGCATAGATACGCAGTATTTT. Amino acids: CASSSRTGGIDTQYF.

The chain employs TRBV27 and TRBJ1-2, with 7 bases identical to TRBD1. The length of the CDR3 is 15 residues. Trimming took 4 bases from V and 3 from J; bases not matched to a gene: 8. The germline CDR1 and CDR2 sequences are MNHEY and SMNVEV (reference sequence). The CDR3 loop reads CASSSQAGTDYGYTF. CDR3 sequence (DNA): TGTGCCAGCAGTTCCCAAGCCGGGACAGACTATGGCTACACCTTC.

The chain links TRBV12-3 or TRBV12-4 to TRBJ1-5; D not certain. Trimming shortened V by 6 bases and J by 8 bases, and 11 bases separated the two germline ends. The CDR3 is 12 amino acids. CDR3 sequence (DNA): TGTGCCAGCAGAACCCCCGGTGAGCCCCAGCATTTT. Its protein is CASRTPGEPQHF.